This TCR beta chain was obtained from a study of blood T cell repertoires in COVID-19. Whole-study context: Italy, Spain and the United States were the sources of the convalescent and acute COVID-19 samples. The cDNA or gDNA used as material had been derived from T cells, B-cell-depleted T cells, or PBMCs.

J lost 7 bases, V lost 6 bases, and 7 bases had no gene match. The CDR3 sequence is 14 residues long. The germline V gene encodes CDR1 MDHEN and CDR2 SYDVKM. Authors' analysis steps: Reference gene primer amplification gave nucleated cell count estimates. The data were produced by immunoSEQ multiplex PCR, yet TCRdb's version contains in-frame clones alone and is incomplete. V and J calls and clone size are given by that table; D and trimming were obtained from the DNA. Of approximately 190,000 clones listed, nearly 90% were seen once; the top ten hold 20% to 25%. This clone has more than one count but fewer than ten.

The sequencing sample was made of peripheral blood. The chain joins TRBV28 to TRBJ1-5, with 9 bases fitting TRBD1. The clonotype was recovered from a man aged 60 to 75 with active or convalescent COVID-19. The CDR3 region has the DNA TGTGCCAGCAGCGGACAGGGGACGAGGCAGCCCCAGCATTTT. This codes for CASSGQGTRQPQHF.